This T cell receptor beta chain was identified in a study of vaccination and CD4 T cells after COVID-19. Described treatment: 10-day PBMC culture with coronavirus spike peptide pools or control peptides (ViraFEST assay). This CDR3 region has 19 residues. Trimming took off 1 base at V and 6 bases at J, with 28 bases between the two ends. In germline, CDR1 is SGHNT, CDR2 YENEEA. This clonotype occurred a few times. Antigen: not known. Cultured CD4+ T-cell DNA underwent Oncomine TCR Beta short-read sequencing. TCRdb passed the PCR reads through MiXCR, listing each CDR3 protein once. The sample yields about 25,000 distinct CDR3 sequences, 43% seen once.

Sequenced material: CD4+ T cells from blood, cultured in vitro. The chain recombines TRBV11-3 with TRBJ2-7; tentatively, D is TRBD2 (5 bases). This clonotype was sampled from a human donor who had recovered from COVID-19. Here the CDR3 reads CASSLGGGEAGIPTREQYF. The CDR3, as DNA: TGTGCCAGCAGCTTAGGGGGTGGGGAAGCCGGGATCCCCACACGCGAGCAGTACTTC.